The source of this T cell receptor (beta chain) is a study of T cell clusters in autoimmune cytopenias. Study-level points and caveats: Clustering suggested that physiological T cell clusters were missing in primary autoimmune cytopenia patients.

TRB was amplified by touch-down multiplex PCR, primer pools A and B combined. TCRdb re-called the multiplex PCR reads, yielding one record per CDR3 amino acid sequence without DNA. This repertoire includes approximately 12,000 distinct CDR3 sequences. As regards this clonotype: Its antigen is not known.

TRB was amplified from roughly 0.25 ug of peripheral blood genomic DNA per sample. Germline V lookup: CDR1 MNHNY, CDR2 SVGAGI (reference sequence). The CDR3 totals 16 residues. The receptor was derived from a human donor with an autoimmune cytopenia or autoimmune hepatitis (not recorded which). Sequencing used peripheral blood. The rearrangement uses TRBV6-6 and TRBJ2-2. CDR3 protein: CASSYARTKNTGELFF.